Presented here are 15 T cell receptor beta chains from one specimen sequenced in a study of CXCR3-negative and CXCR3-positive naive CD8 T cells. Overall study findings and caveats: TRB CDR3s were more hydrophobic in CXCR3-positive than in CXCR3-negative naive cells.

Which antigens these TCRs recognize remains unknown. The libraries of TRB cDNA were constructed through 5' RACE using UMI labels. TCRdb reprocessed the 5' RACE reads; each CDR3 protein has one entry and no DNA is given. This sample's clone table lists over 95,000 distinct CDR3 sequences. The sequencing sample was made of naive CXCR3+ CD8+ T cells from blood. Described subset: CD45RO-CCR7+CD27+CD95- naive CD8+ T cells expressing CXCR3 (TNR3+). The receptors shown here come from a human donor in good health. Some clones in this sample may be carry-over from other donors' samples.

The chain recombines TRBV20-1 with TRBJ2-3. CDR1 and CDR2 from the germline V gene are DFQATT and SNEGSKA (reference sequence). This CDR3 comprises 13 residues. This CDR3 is CSARLESTDTQYF.

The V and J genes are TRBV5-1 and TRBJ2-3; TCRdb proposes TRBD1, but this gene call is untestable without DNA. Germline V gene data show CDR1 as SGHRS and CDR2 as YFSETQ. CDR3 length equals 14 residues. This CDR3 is CASSLSRDTDTQYF.

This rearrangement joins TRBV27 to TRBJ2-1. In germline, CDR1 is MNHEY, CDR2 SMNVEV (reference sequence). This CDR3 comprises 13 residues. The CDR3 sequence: CASGGSSYNEQFF.

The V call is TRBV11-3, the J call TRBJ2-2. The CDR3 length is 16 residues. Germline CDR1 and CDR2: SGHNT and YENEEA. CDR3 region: CASSLEATANTGELFF.

CDR3 region: CASSISSSGREPLTDTQYF. The chain links TRBV7-7 to TRBJ2-3; lacking DNA, the TRBD2 call made by TCRdb goes unchecked. This CDR3 has 19 amino acids. Germline CDR1 is SSHAT and CDR2 is FNYEAQ (reference sequence).

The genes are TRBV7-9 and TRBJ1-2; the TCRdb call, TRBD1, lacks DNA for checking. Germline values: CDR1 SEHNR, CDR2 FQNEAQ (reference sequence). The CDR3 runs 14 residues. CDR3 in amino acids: CASSSTGGQLGYTF.

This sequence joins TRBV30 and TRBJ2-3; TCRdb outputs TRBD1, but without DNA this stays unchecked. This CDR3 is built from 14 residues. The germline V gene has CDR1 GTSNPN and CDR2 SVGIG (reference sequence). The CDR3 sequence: CAWSQGAPTDTQYF.

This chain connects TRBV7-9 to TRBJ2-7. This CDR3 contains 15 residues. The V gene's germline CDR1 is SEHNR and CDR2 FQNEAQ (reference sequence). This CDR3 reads CASSSNPDGGNEQYF. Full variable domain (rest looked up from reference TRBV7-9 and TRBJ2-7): DTGVSQNPRHKITKRGQNVTFRCDPISEHNRLYWYRQTLGQGPEFLTYFQNEAQLEKSRLLSDRFSAERPKGSFSTLEIQRTEQGDSAMYLCASSSNPDGGNEQYFGPGTRLTVT.

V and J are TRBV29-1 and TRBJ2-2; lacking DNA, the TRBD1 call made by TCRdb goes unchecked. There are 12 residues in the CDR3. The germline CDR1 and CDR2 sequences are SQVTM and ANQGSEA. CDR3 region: CSVEGGREELFF.

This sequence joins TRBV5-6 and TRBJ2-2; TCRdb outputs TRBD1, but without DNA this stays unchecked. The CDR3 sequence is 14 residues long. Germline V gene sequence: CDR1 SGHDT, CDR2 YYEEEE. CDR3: CASNLAGRTGELFF.

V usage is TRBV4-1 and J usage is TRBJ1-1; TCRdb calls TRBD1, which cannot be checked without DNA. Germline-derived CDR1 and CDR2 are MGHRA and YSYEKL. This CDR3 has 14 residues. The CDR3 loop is CASSRTGVETEAFF.

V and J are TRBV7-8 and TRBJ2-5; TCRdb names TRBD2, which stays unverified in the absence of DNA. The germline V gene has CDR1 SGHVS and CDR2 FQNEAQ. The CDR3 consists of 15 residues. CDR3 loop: CASSLLAGSQETQYF.

The CDR3 region is CASSRIRDRLVENEQFF. V usage is TRBV21-1 and J usage is TRBJ2-1; lacking DNA, the TRBD1 call made by TCRdb goes unchecked. TRBV21-1 corresponds to a pseudogene. This CDR3 is built from 17 residues.

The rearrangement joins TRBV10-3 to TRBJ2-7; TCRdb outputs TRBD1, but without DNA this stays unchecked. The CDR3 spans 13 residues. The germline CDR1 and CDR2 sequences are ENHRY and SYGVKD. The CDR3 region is CAISESSAVWQYF.

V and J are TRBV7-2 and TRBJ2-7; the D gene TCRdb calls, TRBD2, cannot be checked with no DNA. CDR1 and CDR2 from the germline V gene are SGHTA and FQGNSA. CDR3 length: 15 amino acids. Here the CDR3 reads CASSSGTSRGYEQYF.